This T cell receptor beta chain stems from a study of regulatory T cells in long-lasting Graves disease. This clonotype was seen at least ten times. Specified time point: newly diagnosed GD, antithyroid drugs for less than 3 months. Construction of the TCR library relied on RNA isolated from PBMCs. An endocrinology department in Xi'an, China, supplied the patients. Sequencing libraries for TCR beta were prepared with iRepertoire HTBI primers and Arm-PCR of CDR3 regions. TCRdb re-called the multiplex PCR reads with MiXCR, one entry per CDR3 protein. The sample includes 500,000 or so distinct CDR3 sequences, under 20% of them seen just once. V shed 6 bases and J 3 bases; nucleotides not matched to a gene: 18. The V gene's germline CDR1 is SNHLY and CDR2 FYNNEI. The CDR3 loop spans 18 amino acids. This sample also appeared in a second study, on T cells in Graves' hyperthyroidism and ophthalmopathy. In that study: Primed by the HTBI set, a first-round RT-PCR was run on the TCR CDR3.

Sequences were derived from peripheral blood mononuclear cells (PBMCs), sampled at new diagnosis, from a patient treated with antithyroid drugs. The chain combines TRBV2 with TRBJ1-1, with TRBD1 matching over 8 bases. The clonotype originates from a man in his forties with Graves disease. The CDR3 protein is CASSERTGKKLSYTEAFF. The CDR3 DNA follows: TGTGCCAGCAGCGAACGGACAGGGAAGAAGCTCTCGTACACTGAAGCTTTCTTT.